Following are 25 T cell receptor beta chains from one sample sequenced in a study of immune evolution from preneoplasia to lung adenocarcinoma. TCRdb keeps only in-frame clones here, not all; method: immunoSEQ multiplex PCR. The data show a few thousand clones, with over 75% seen just once and approximately 27% held by the top ten. Source material: FFPE normal lung tissue adjacent to the tumor. The receptors were gathered from a person between 60 and 69 years old with lung adenocarcinoma.

CDR3 in DNA: TGCAGCGTTCGGGACAGGGGCGCGAACACCGGGGAGCTGTTTTTT. This encodes CSVRDRGANTGELFF. The V call is TRBV29-1, the J call TRBJ2-2; 10 nucleotides match TRBD1. Per the germline V gene, CDR1 is SQVTM and CDR2 is ANQGSEA. This CDR3 is 15 amino acids long. The J segment lost 0 bases and the V segment lost 5 bases, leaving 3 bases of the junction unmatched.

Comments on this clone: The same CDR3 is also encoded by other DNA sequences in this sample. The chain joins TRBV30 to TRBJ1-5; D is undetermined. V lost 0 bases and J lost 2, with 5 bases in between. In germline, CDR1 is GTSNPN, CDR2 SVGIG (reference sequence). This CDR3 has 13 amino acids. CDR3 bases: TGTGCCTGGAGTGTATTAGGCAATCAGCCCCAGCATTTT. Translated, it gives CAWSVLGNQPQHF.

This clone was observed once. The rearrangement uses TRBV5-6 and TRBJ1-5; a weak D match, TRBD1 (6 bases). Looked up from germline, CDR1 is SGHDT and CDR2 is YYEEEE. The CDR3 contains 16 residues. Trimming cost V 2 bases and J 2 bases, with 14 bases left between them. The chain's CDR3 is CASSFWGGQGNQPQHF. The DNA for the CDR3 is TGTGCCAGCAGCTTTTGGGGGGGGCAGGGCAATCAGCCCCAGCATTTT.

The J gene is TRBJ2-3, the V gene TRBV30, with D possibly being TRBD1 (6 bases). V was shortened by 6 bases and J by 6 bases, with 19 bases between the two germline ends. The CDR3 extends over 14 amino acids. Germline V gene data show CDR1 as GTSNPN and CDR2 as SVGIG (reference sequence). The CDR3 sequence is CACPGDRNADTQYF. In nucleotides, the CDR3 is TGTGCCTGCCCAGGGGACCGCAATGCGGATACGCAGTATTTT.

CDR3 loop: CASSLAGNLDNTGELFF. The CDR3 nucleotides are TGTGCCAGCAGCTTAGCGGGCAACCTGGATAACACCGGGGAGCTGTTTTTT. The chain recombines TRBV7-8 with TRBJ2-2; D is undetermined. The germline CDR1 and CDR2 sequences are SGHVS and FQNEAQ. V was pared by 0 bases and J by 2 bases, with 13 bases between. The CDR3 contains 17 residues.

The chain recombines TRBV28 with TRBJ1-1; the match to TRBD1 covers 9 bases. V trimming: 6 bases; J trimming: 5 bases; junction bases outside the gene matches: 10. This CDR3 is 15 amino acids long. Germline V gene lookup returns CDR1 MDHEN and CDR2 SYDVKM. CDR3 DNA sequence: TGTGCCAGCAGCTACAGGGGGCAACTGGGGACTGAAGCTTTCTTT. Translation: CASSYRGQLGTEAFF.

CDR3 amino acids: CASSILPRVSGANVLTF. DNA for the CDR3: TGTGCCAGTAGTATCTTGCCCAGGGTCTCTGGGGCCAACGTCCTGACTTTC. V is TRBV19 and J is TRBJ2-6; D is possibly TRBD1 (5 bases). In germline, CDR1 is LNHDA, CDR2 SQIVND (reference sequence). CDR3 size: 17 residues. The ends were cut back, 3 bases at V and 0 bases at J, with 12 bases in the middle. Using reference TRBV19 and TRBJ2-6 for the parts outside the CDR3, the full variable domain is DGGITQSPKYLFRKEGQNVTLSCEQNLNHDAMYWYRQDPGQGLRLIYYSQIVNDFQKGDIAEGYSVSREKKESFPLTVTSAQKNPTAFYLCASSILPRVSGANVLTFGAGSRLTVL.

V is TRBV5-1 and J is TRBJ1-4; D might be TRBD1 (5 bases). Germline V lookup: CDR1 SGHRS, CDR2 YFSETQ. Trimming stripped 7 bases from V and 7 bases from J, with 14 bases between. This CDR3 spans 13 amino acids. The CDR3 region is CASAAGVGEKLFF. The CDR3 DNA sequence: TGCGCCAGCGCCGCGGGGGTTGGTGAAAAACTGTTTTTT. Full variable domain (missing parts from reference TRBV5-1 and TRBJ1-4): KAGVTQTPRYLIKTRGQQVTLSCSPISGHRSVSWYQQTPGQGLQFLFEYFSETQRNKGNFPGRFSGRQFSNSRSEMNVSTLELGDSALYLCASAAGVGEKLFFGSGTQLSVL.

This chain joins TRBV28 and TRBJ2-7, with 12 bases lining up with TRBD2. Trimming at V came to 4 bases and at J to 1 base, leaving 11 bases not matched to a gene. The CDR3 totals 18 residues. CDR1 and CDR2 from the germline V gene are MDHEN and SYDVKM. The CDR3 loop is CASSSPLGTSGWSYEQYF. DNA for the CDR3: TGTGCCAGCAGTTCACCATTAGGGACTAGCGGGTGGTCCTACGAGCAGTACTTC.

The V and J genes are TRBV15 and TRBJ1-2, with no clear D. With 0 bases removed from V and 5 bases from J, the gap between germline ends came to 10 bases. CDR1 is LNHNV, CDR2 YYDKDF, per germline (reference sequence). This CDR3 comprises 14 residues. The CDR3 coding sequence is TGTGCCACCAGCAGAGAGGCCGGAGAATATGGCTACACCTTC. This codes for CATSREAGEYGYTF.

The rearrangement uses TRBV2 and TRBJ2-1; no clear D. This CDR3 is 13 amino acids long. Germline V CDR1 and CDR2: SNHLY, FYNNEI. The V and J ends lost 6 bases and 2 bases respectively, with 8 bases between them. As DNA, the CDR3 is TGTGCCAGCAGCGACGGCGCCTACAATGAGCAGTTCTTC. Translating it yields CASSDGAYNEQFF. The whole variable domain, remainder taken from reference TRBV2 and TRBJ2-1, is EPEVTQTPSHQVTQMGQEVILRCVPISNHLYFYWYRQILGQKVEFLVSFYNNEISEKSEIFDDQFSVERPDGSNFTLKIRSTKLEDSAMYFCASSDGAYNEQFFGPGTRLTVL.

V and J are TRBV9 and TRBJ1-6; D is unclear. Germline assignment: CDR1 SGDLS and CDR2 YYNGEE. The CDR3 has 13 residues. The V gene lost 4 bases and the J gene lost 6 bases, with 8 bases spanning the gap. The CDR3 nucleotides are TGTGCCAGCAGCCTGGACGGTAATTCACCCCTCCACTTT. The encoded protein is CASSLDGNSPLHF.

The genes are TRBV13 and TRBJ2-1; D is uncertain. The CDR3 extends over 16 amino acids. V was pared by 2 bases and J by 0 bases, with 11 bases between. Germline V CDR1 and CDR2: PRHDT, FYEKMQ (reference sequence). The CDR3 DNA sequence: TGTGCCAGCAGCTTATCGCGCGAAAGCTCCTACAATGAGCAGTTCTTC. Translation gives CASSLSRESSYNEQFF.

This chain uses TRBV13 with TRBJ2-1, with D unclear. Germline CDR1 and CDR2: PRHDT and FYEKMQ (reference sequence). The CDR3 totals 12 residues. Trimming took 1 base from V and 8 from J, leaving 6 bases between them. CDR3 amino acids: CASSLEGYEQFF. CDR3 nucleotide sequence: TGTGCCAGCAGCTTAGAAGGATATGAGCAGTTCTTC.

A word on this clone: No conserved phenylalanine or tryptophan ends this CDR3, so it is likely a read error. The V gene is TRBV18, the J gene TRBJ1-5, with TRBD1 identical over 8 bases. Germline CDR1 reads KGHSH; CDR2 reads LQKENI. Unmatched junction bases numbered 1, after V lost 3 bases and J lost 0 bases. The length of the CDR3 is 15 residues. Here the CDR3 DNA reads TGTGCCAGCTCACCGACAGGGGATAGCAATCAGCCCCAGCATTCT. Amino acids: CASSPTGDSNQPQHS.

V and J are TRBV4-2 and TRBJ2-1, with D perhaps being TRBD1 or TRBD2 (5 bases each). Germline CDR1 is LGHNA and CDR2 is YNFKEQ. V lost 4 bases to trimming and J lost 7 bases, with 26 bases between them. This CDR3 contains 18 residues. CDR3 DNA sequence: TGTGCCAGCAGCCCCCAGGTGCGCGGGCCTCAGGGAGAGAATGAGCAGTTCTTC. It yields the protein CASSPQVRGPQGENEQFF.

The chain employs TRBV5-6 and TRBJ2-2; D gene uncertain. The length of the CDR3 is 12 residues. V was trimmed by 3 bases and J by 6 bases, leaving 6 bases between them. Germline V lookup: CDR1 SGHDT, CDR2 YYEEEE. The CDR3 DNA follows: TGTGCCAGCAGCTGGTCATCCGGGGAGCTGTTTTTT. Translation: CASSWSSGELFF.

The rearrangement uses TRBV6-6 and TRBJ1-1, with D possibly being TRBD1 (5 bases). The V end was cut by 0 bases, the J end by 5 bases, with 10 bases between. This CDR3 is built from 14 residues. The V gene's germline CDR1 is MNHNY and CDR2 SVGAGI (reference sequence). This chain's CDR3 is CASSYSGGWTEAFF. The CDR3 nucleotides read TGTGCCAGCAGTTACTCGGGGGGGTGGACTGAAGCTTTCTTT.

The J gene is TRBJ2-7, the V gene TRBV7-3, with 12 bases lining up with TRBD2. This CDR3 region has 17 residues. Germline V gene data show CDR1 as SGHTA and CDR2 as FQGTGA. V gave up 4 bases and J gave up 6 bases; unmatched junction bases: 13. CDR3 in amino acids: CASSSSGGASSPSEQYF. CDR3 DNA sequence: TGTGCCAGCAGCTCTAGCGGGGGGGCCTCATCCCCTAGCGAGCAGTACTTC.

The genes are TRBV2 and TRBJ2-7; D is unresolved. The V end lost 7 bases, the J end lost 0 bases, and 4 bases lay between the germline ends. The CDR3 runs to 11 residues. In germline, CDR1 is SNHLY, CDR2 FYNNEI. The CDR3 nucleotides read TGTGCCAGCACGCCCTCCTACGAGCAGTACTTC. Translation gives CASTPSYEQYF.

About this clone: One junction end does not reproduce the germline sequence, and a read error may be involved. The chain links TRBV7-7 to TRBJ2-2; 7 positions match TRBD2. This CDR3 comprises 14 residues. Germline assignment: CDR1 SSHAT and CDR2 FNYEAQ (reference sequence). This CDR3 is CASRLAASTGELFF. CDR3 bases: TGTGCTAGCAGACTAGCTGCGAGCACCGGGGAGCTGTTTTTT.

The chain links TRBV9 to TRBJ2-3; D possibly corresponds to TRBD2 (5 bases). This CDR3 is built from 15 residues. V dropped 4 bases and J dropped 9 bases, with 21 bases sitting between them. Germline loops: CDR1 SGDLS, CDR2 YYNGEE. The CDR3 DNA reads as TGTGCCAGCAGCCCCCGGTCCGGGAACTTTGAGACGCAGTATTTT. Amino acids: CASSPRSGNFETQYF.

This clone was counted once. The V gene is TRBV18, the J gene TRBJ1-5, with D maybe TRBD1 (6 bases). From germline, CDR1 is KGHSH and CDR2 LQKENI. Trimming removed 6 bases at V and 6 bases at J, with 24 bases between. CDR3 length: 17 residues. This chain's CDR3 is CASSPEYRGAAGQPQHF. The CDR3 DNA sequence: TGTGCCAGCTCGCCGGAATATCGGGGGGCCGCGGGTCAGCCCCAGCATTTT.

The rearrangement uses TRBV5-6 and TRBJ2-5; tentative D call: TRBD1 (6 bases). Germline V CDR1 and CDR2: SGHDT, YYEEEE. This CDR3 is 12 amino acids long. Trimming stripped 5 bases from V and 4 bases from J, with 9 bases between. The CDR3 sequence: CASSGGRETQYF. DNA of the CDR3: TGTGCCAGCAGTGGGGGCCGAGAGACCCAGTACTTC.

This chain links TRBV27 with TRBJ2-7; TRBD2 agrees at 11 bases. V dropped 3 bases and J dropped 4; count of bases not matched to a gene: 2. The CDR3 extends over 14 amino acids. Germline lookup yields CDR1 MNHEY and CDR2 SMNVEV (reference sequence). Here the CDR3 DNA reads TGTGCCAGCAGTTTTGCTAGCGGGAGGTACGAGCAGTACTTC. The encoded protein is CASSFASGRYEQYF.